The source of this TCR beta chain is a study of blood T cells in healthy people across ages. Primers used in a second PCR of about 6 to 11 cycles were a sample-barcoded 5' primer and a J-beta primer mix. TCRdb used MiXCR to reprocess the 5' RACE reads, holding one entry per CDR3 protein. Of 450,000 to 650,000 distinct CDR3 sequences listed, approximately 25% were seen once; the top ten hold just over 8.5%. The sample also formed part of further work on T cells of mothers and their children.

This sequence originates from a boy aged 5 to 17 in good health. The sequencing sample was made of blood.

Here the CDR3 DNA reads TGTGCCAGCAGTTTAAGGGAGCTAATATTGAACACTGAAGCTTTCTTT. Protein product: CASSLRELILNTEAFF. V and J are TRBV28 and TRBJ1-1; D ambiguous. Germline values: CDR1 MDHEN, CDR2 SYDVKM. Trimming took 2 bases from V and 0 from J, leaving 13 bases between them. The CDR3 runs to 16 residues.